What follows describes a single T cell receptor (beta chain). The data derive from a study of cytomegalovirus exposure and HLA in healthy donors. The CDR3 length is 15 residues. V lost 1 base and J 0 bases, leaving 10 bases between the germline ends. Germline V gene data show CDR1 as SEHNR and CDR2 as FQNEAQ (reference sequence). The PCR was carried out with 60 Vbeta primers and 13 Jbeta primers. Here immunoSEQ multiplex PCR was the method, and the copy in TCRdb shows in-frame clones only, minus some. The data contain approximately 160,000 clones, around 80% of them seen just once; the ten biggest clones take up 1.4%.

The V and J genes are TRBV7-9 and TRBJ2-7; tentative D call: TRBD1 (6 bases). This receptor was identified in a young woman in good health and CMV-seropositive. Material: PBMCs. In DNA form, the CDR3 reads TGTGCCAGCAGCTTAGAGACAGGACACTCCTACGAGCAGTACTTC. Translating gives CASSLETGHSYEQYF.